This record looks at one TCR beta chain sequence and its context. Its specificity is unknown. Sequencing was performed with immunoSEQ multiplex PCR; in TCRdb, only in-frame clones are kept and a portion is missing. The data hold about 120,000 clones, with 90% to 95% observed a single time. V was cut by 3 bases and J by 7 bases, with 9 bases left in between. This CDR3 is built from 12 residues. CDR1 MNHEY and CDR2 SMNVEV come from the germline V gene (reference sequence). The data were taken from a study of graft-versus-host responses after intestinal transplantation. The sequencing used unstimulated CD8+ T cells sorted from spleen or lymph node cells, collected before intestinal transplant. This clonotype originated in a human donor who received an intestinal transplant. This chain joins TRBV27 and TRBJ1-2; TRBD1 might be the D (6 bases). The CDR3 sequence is CASSLGGSGYTF. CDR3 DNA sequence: TGTGCCAGCAGTTTGGGGGGCTCTGGCTACACCTTC.